This TCR beta chain stems from a study of T cells in Graves' hyperthyroidism and ophthalmopathy. Across the study: Peripheral blood draws took place at initial diagnosis, ahead of any treatment.

The TCR beta CDR3 regions underwent amplification using RNA transcripts as the source. The primer set for the first-round RT-PCR of the TCR CDR3 was HTBI. One entry per CDR3 protein, called by TCRdb with MiXCR from the multiplex PCR reads. The table shows 390,000 or so distinct CDR3 sequences, with over 12% occurring only once. Clinical Activity Scores of at least 3, NOSPECS grades of at least 4 and durations under 3 months characterized ophthalmopathy patients. CDR3 size: 16 residues. V was clipped by 3 bases and J by 0 bases, with 13 bases between them. CDR1 is MNHNS, CDR2 SASEGT, per germline. Sequenced sample: blood. This receptor was taken from a man aged 18 to 35 with Graves' ophthalmopathy. This chain joins TRBV6-1 and TRBJ2-3; D perhaps matches TRBD2 (6 bases). The CDR3 DNA reads TGTGCCAGCAGTGAGTTTGTAAGCGGGAGCACAGATACGCAGTATTTT. Protein: CASSEFVSGSTDTQYF.